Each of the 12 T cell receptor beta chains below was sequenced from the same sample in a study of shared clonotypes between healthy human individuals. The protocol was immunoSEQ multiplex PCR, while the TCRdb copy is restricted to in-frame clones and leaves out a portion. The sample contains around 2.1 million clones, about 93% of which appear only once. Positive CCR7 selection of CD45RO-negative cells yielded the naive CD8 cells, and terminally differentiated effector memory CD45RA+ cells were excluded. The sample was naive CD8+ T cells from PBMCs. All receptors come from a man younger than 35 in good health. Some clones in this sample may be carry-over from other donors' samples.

CDR3 sequence: CASSHTGSSYEQYF. In DNA, the CDR3 is TGCGCCAGCAGCCATACGGGATCGTCCTACGAGCAGTACTTC. V and J are TRBV4-1 and TRBJ2-7; a weak D match, TRBD2 (5 bases). V shed 3 bases and J shed 1 base, with 10 bases lying between them. There are 14 residues in the CDR3. CDR1 is MGHRA and CDR2 is YSYEKL in the germline V gene.

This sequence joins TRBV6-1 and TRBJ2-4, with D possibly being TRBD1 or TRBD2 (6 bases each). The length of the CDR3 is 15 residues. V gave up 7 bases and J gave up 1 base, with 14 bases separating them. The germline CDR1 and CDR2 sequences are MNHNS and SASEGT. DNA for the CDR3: TGTGCCAGCACCGAGGGGGGACACGCCAAAAACATTCAGTACTTC. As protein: CASTEGGHAKNIQYF.

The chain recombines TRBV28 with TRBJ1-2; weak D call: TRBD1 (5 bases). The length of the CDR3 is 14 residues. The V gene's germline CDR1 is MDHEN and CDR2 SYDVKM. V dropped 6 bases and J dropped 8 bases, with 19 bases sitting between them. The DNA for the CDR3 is TGTGCCAGCAGGCCAGGGACCTCTAGGGCCGGCTACACCTTC. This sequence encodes CASRPGTSRAGYTF.

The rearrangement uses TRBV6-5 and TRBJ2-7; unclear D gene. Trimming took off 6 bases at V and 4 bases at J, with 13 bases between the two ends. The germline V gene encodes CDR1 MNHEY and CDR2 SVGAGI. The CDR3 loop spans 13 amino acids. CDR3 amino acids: CASSLTLRYEQYF. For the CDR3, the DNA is TGTGCCAGCAGCTTGACTTTACGGTACGAGCAGTACTTC.

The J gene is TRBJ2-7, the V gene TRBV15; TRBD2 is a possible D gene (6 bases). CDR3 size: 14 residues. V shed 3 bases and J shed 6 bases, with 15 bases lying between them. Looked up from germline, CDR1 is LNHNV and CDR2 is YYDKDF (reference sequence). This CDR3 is CATSRTLEGVEQYF. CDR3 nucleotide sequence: TGTGCCACCAGCAGGACCCTGGAGGGAGTCGAGCAGTACTTC.

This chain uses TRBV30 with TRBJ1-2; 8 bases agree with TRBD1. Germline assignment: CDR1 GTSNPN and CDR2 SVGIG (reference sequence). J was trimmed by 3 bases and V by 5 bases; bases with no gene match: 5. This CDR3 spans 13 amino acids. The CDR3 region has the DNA TGTGCCTGGGGATCAGGGGGCTACTATGGCTACACCTTC. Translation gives CAWGSGGYYGYTF.

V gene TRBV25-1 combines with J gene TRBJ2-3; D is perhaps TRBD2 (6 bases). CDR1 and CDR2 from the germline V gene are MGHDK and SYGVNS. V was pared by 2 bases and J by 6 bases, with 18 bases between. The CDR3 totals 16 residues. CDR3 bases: TGTGCCAGCAGTGAACGGCACCCCTTGGAGGGGGATACGCAGTATTTT. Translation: CASSERHPLEGDTQYF.

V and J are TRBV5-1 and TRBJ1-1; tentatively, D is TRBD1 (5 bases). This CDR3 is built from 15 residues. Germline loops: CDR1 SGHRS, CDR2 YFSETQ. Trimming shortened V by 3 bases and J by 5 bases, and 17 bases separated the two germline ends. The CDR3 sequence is CASSSMPGPRTEAFF. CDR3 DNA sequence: TGCGCCAGCAGCTCGATGCCGGGACCGAGGACTGAAGCTTTCTTT.

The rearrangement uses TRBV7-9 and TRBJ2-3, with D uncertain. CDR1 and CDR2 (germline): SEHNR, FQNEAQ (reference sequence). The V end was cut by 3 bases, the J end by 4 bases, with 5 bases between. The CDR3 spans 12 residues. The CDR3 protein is CASSFVSDTQYF. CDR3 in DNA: TGTGCCAGCAGCTTCGTTTCAGATACGCAGTATTTT.

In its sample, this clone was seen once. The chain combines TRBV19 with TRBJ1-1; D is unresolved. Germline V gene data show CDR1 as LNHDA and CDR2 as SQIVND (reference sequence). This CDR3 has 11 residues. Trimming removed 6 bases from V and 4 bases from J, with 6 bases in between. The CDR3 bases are TGTGCCAGTAGGGTATTCACTGAAGCTTTCTTT. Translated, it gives CASRVFTEAFF.

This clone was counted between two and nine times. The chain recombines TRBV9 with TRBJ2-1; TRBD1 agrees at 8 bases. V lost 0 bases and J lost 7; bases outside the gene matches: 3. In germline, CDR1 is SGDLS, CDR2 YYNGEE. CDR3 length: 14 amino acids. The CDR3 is CASSVGDRSNEQFF. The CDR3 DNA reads TGTGCCAGCAGCGTAGGGGACAGGTCGAATGAGCAGTTCTTC.

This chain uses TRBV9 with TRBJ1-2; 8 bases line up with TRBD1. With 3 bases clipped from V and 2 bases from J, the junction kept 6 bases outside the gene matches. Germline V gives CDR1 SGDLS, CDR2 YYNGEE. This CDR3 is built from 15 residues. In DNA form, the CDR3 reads TGTGCCAGCAGCGGGCGGGACAGGTGGAACTATGGCTACACCTTC. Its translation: CASSGRDRWNYGYTF. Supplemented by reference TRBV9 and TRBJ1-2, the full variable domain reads DSGVTQTPKHLITATGQRVTLRCSPRSGDLSVYWYQQSLDQGLQFLIQYYNGEERAKGNILERFSAQQFPDLHSELNLSSLELGDSALYFCASSGRDRWNYGYTFGSGTRLTVV.